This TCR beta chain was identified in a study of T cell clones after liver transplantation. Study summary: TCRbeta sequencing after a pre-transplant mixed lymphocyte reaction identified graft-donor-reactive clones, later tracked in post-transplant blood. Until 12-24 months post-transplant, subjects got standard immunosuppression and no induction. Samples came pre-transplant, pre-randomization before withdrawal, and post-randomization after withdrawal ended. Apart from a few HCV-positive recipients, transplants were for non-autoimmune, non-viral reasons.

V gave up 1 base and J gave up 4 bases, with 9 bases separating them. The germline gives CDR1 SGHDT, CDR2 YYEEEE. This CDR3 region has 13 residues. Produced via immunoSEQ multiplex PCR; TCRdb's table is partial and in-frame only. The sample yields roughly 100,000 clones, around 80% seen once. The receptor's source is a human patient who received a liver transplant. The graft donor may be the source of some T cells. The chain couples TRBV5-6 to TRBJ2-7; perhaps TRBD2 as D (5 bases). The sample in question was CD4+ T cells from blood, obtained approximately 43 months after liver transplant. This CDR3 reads CASSLISGYEQYF. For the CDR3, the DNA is TGTGCCAGCAGCTTGATAAGCGGATACGAGCAGTACTTC.